The 18 T cell receptor beta chains listed next were all sequenced from one sample in a study of blood T cell repertoires in COVID-19. The protocol was immunoSEQ multiplex PCR, while the TCRdb copy is restricted to in-frame clones and leaves out a portion. The sample consists of 390,000 or so clones, roughly 88% of them appearing once. Material for sequencing was peripheral blood. The source is a woman younger than 45 with active or convalescent COVID-19.

This chain links TRBV6-5 with TRBJ2-5; TRBD2 matches at 9 bases. The V gene end was trimmed by 7 bases and the J gene end by 5 bases; junction bases not matched to a gene: 11. Germline CDR1 reads MNHEY; CDR2 reads SVGAGI. CDR3 length equals 15 residues. The CDR3 protein is CASTPGTSLPETQYF. The CDR3 bases are TGTGCCAGCACCCCCGGGACTAGCTTACCGGAGACCCAGTACTTC.

The V and J genes are TRBV6-5 and TRBJ2-7; 8 bases agree with TRBD1. The V and J ends lost 4 bases and 5 bases, in that order; junction bases with no gene match: 10. There are 15 residues in the CDR3. CDR1 MNHEY and CDR2 SVGAGI come from the germline V gene. DNA of the CDR3: TGTGCCAGCAGTTCCTCGACAGGGGACCCGAACGAGCAGTACTTC. This codes for CASSSSTGDPNEQYF.

V usage is TRBV29-1 and J usage is TRBJ1-1; TRBD1 matches 7 bases. Germline CDR1 reads SQVTM; CDR2 reads ANQGSEA. The CDR3 is 16 residues long. After removal of 3 bases from V and 1 base from J, the junction contained 11 bases not matched to a gene. CDR3 DNA sequence: TGCAGCGTTGAGCCCACCCGGACAGGCGGGAACACTGAAGCTTTCTTT. Its translation: CSVEPTRTGGNTEAFF. Variable domain in full (rest from reference TRBV29-1 and TRBJ1-1): SAVISQKPSRDICQRGTSLTIQCQVDSQVTMMFWYRQQPGQSLTLIATANQGSEATYESGFVIDKFPISRPNLTFSTLTVSNMSPEDSSIYLCSVEPTRTGGNTEAFFGQGTRLTVV.

V usage is TRBV21-1 and J usage is TRBJ2-7; TRBD2 is the table's D call and was not checked against the DNA. TRBV21-1 counts as a pseudogene. This CDR3 region has 17 residues. The DNA for the CDR3 is TGTGCCAGCAGCAAAAGTCGGGGTAGCGGGCCGACCTCGGAGCAGTACTTC. Its protein is CASSKSRGSGPTSEQYF.

J is TRBJ2-1 and V is TRBV5-1; TRBD1 matches at 7 bases. Unmatched junction bases numbered 12, after V lost 3 bases and J lost 6 bases. In germline, CDR1 is SGHRS, CDR2 YFSETQ. The CDR3 length is 16 residues. The CDR3: CASSSGQEQDRNEQFF. The DNA of the CDR3 is TGCGCCAGCAGCTCCGGACAGGAACAGGACCGCAATGAGCAGTTCTTC.

This chain connects TRBV5-1 to TRBJ2-5, with 10 bases that match TRBD1. The germline V gene encodes CDR1 SGHRS and CDR2 YFSETQ. The CDR3 has 15 residues. The ends lost 4 bases at V and 4 bases at J; junction bases unmatched: 7. The CDR3 DNA follows: TGCGCCAGCAGCCGGGGACAGGGGATTCGAGAGACCCAGTACTTC. It yields the protein CASSRGQGIRETQYF.

In nucleotides, the CDR3 is TGCGCCAGCAGCTGGGCAGGGGGAAATTCACCCCTCCACTTT. Translation gives CASSWAGGNSPLHF. The V and J genes are TRBV5-1 and TRBJ1-6, with 7 bases matching TRBD1. Germline CDR1 SGHRS, CDR2 YFSETQ. The CDR3 totals 14 residues. J gave up 7 bases and V 3 bases, and 4 bases lay outside the gene matches.

J is TRBJ2-7 and V is TRBV6-5; D is undetermined. From germline, CDR1 is MNHEY and CDR2 SVGAGI. Trimming removed 2 bases at V and 4 bases at J, with 18 bases between. The CDR3 sequence is 16 residues long. Here the CDR3 DNA reads TGTGCCAGCAGTTACAGCCAAACCTCTATCCTATACGAGCAGTACTTC. This encodes CASSYSQTSILYEQYF.

Only a few counts were recorded for this clone. The chain has TRBV12-5 and TRBJ1-2; 12 bases line up with TRBD1. V shed 1 base, J shed 4 bases, and the junction held 13 bases outside the gene matches. Germline V gene data show CDR1 as LGHNT and CDR2 as FRNRAP. The CDR3 has 19 amino acids. CDR3 sequence (DNA): TGTGCTAGTGGTTTGGAAATTTTGGGGGGACAGGGGGCGTTCTATGGCTACACCTTC. Translated, it gives CASGLEILGGQGAFYGYTF.

The chain couples TRBV21-1 to TRBJ2-3; the D call of TRBD2 is as the table states it, not checked on the DNA. TRBV21-1 is a known pseudogene. This CDR3 has 16 residues. For the CDR3, the DNA is TGTGCCAGCAGGACAGAAAGCGGGGGAACCACAGATACGCAGTATTTT. It codes for CASRTESGGTTDTQYF.

The chain is built from TRBV28 and TRBJ2-4; 11 nucleotides line up with TRBD1. CDR3 length: 15 amino acids. V was pared by 9 bases and J by 0 bases, with 4 bases of the junction left unmatched. CDR1 MDHEN and CDR2 SYDVKM come from the germline V gene. In DNA, the CDR3 is TGTGCCAGTTCGGACAGGGGGCTAGCCAAAAACATTCAGTACTTC. This encodes CASSDRGLAKNIQYF.

The chain has TRBV30 and TRBJ1-4, with D maybe TRBD1 (6 bases). Trimming left V 2 bases short and J 2 bases short, with 12 bases between. CDR1 and CDR2 from the germline V gene are GTSNPN and SVGIG (reference sequence). The length of the CDR3 is 15 residues. In nucleotides, the CDR3 is TGTGCCTGGAGTATAGGGACACTTACTAATGAAAAACTGTTTTTT. It yields the protein CAWSIGTLTNEKLFF.

The V call is TRBV25-1, the J call TRBJ1-3; D not resolved. CDR3 size: 14 residues. Deletions cut 8 bases from V and 3 bases from J, with 14 bases between. Per germline, CDR1 MGHDK and CDR2 SYGVNS. DNA of the CDR3: TGTGCCAGCGCGGGCCAAGGCTATGGAAACACCATATATTTT. Its protein is CASAGQGYGNTIYF.

This chain's CDR3 is CANRQGLDQPQHF. CDR3 sequence (DNA): TGTGCCAACAGACAGGGCCTCGATCAGCCCCAGCATTTT. The chain carries TRBV10-3 and TRBJ1-5; TRBD1 matches 7 bases. Looked up from germline, CDR1 is ENHRY and CDR2 is SYGVKD. Trimming cost V 10 bases and J 5 bases; bases outside gene matches: 8. The CDR3 length is 13 residues.

This sequence joins TRBV2 and TRBJ2-1; 7 nucleotides line up with TRBD2. This CDR3 has 16 amino acids. Germline CDR1 and CDR2: SNHLY and FYNNEI. Germline trimming cut 4 bases from V and 3 bases from J; bases unmatched to any gene: 9. CDR3 sequence (DNA): TGTGCCAGCAGTGTGACTAGCCTACGAGGCTACAATGAGCAGTTCTTC. Encoded protein: CASSVTSLRGYNEQFF. Filled out from reference TRBV2 and TRBJ2-1, the complete variable domain reads EPEVTQTPSHQVTQMGQEVILRCVPISNHLYFYWYRQILGQKVEFLVSFYNNEISEKSEIFDDQFSVERPDGSNFTLKIRSTKLEDSAMYFCASSVTSLRGYNEQFFGPGTRLTVL.

This chain links TRBV2 with TRBJ1-3; D is ambiguous. CDR3 length: 15 amino acids. Germline CDR1 is SNHLY and CDR2 is FYNNEI. Trimming removed 0 bases at V and 3 bases at J, with 9 bases between. The CDR3 loop is CASSEARGLGNTIYF. DNA of the CDR3: TGTGCCAGCAGTGAAGCGCGAGGGCTTGGAAACACCATATATTTT.

The chain combines TRBV4-1 with TRBJ1-5, with no clear D. The CDR3 loop spans 15 amino acids. CDR1 and CDR2 from the germline V gene are MGHRA and YSYEKL. V was trimmed by 1 base and J by 4 bases, leaving 11 bases between them. The CDR3 protein is CASSQVGQANQPQHF. The DNA of the CDR3 is TGCGCCAGCAGCCAAGTTGGGCAGGCGAATCAGCCCCAGCATTTT.

The chain recombines TRBV6-7 with TRBJ1-5, with a tentative D call TRBD1 (6 bases). TRBV6-7 is noted as an ORF with a role that remains uncertain. The length of the CDR3 is 15 residues. The V and J ends lost 4 bases and 3 bases respectively, with 13 bases between them. As DNA, the CDR3 is TGTGCCAGCAGTTTTAAACAGGGTTCCAATCAGCCCCAGCATTTT. Its protein is CASSFKQGSNQPQHF.